This T cell receptor beta chain came from a study of shared clonotypes between healthy human individuals. General study points: Lower generation probabilities were found for non-shared clonotypes than for those shared by all four donors. With few donors, the genetic and exposure-history diversity represented was limited.

Profiling relied on immunoSEQ multiplex PCR, and the TCRdb table lists in-frame clones only, not all of them. The sample records 600,000 or so clones, approximately 96% being singletons. Naivety among CD8 cells was defined by CD45RO negativity and positive CCR7 selection, thereby excluding terminally differentiated effector memory CD45RA+ cells. Germline trimming cut 3 bases from V and 6 bases from J; bases unmatched to any gene: 6. The CDR3 length is 14 residues. Germline V CDR1 and CDR2: SGHVS, FQNEAQ. This clone was counted once. Its antigen is as yet unknown. The source of this sequence is a woman aged 25-40 years in good health. Specimen: naive CD8+ T cells sorted from blood. This chain uses TRBV7-8 with TRBJ2-7, with TRBD2 identical over 9 bases. The CDR3 reads CASSFAGGPSEQYF. The CDR3 region has the DNA TGTGCCAGCAGCTTCGCGGGAGGGCCCTCCGAGCAGTACTTC. Filled out from reference TRBV7-8 and TRBJ2-7, the complete variable domain reads GAGVSQSPRYKVAKRGQDVALRCDPISGHVSLFWYQQALGQGPEFLTYFQNEAQLDKSGLPSDRFFAERPEGSVSTLKIQRTQQEDSAVYLCASSFAGGPSEQYFGPGTRLTVT.